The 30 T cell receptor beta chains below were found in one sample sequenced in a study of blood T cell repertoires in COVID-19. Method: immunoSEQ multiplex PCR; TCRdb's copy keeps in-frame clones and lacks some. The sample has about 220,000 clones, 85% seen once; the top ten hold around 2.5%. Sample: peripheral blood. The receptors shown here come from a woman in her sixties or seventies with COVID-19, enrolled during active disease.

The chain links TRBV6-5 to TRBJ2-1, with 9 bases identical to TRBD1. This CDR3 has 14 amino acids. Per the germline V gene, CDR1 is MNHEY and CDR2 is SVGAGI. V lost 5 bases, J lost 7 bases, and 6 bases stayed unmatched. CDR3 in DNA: TGTGCCAGCAGTCCGGACAGGGGACGGAATGAGCAGTTCTTC. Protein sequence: CASSPDRGRNEQFF.

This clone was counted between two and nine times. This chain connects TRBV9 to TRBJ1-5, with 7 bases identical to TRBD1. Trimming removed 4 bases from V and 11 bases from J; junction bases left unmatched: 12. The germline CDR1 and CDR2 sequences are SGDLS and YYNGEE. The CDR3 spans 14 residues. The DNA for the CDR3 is TGTGCCAGCAGCCCACGACAGGGTTGGGAGTCCCAGCATTTT. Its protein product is CASSPRQGWESQHF.

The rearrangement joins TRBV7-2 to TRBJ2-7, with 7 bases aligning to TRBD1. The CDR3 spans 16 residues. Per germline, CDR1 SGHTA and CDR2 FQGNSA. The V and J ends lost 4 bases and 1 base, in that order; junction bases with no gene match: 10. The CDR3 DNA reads TGTGCCAGCAGCTCGAGAGGGACAGATACTTCCTACGAGCAGTACTTC. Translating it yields CASSSRGTDTSYEQYF.

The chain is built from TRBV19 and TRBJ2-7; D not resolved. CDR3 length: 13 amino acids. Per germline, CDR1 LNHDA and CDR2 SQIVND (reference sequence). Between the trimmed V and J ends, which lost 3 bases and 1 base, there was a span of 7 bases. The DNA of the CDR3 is TGTGCCAGTAGTATCGGTGAGTCCTACGAGCAGTACTTC. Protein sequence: CASSIGESYEQYF.

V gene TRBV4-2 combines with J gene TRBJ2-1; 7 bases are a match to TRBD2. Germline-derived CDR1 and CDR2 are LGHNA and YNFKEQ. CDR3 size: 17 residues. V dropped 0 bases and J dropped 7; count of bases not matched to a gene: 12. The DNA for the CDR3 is TGTGCCAGCAGCCAAGAGTTAAGGCGGGAGTTATATAATGAGCAGTTCTTC. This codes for CASSQELRRELYNEQFF.

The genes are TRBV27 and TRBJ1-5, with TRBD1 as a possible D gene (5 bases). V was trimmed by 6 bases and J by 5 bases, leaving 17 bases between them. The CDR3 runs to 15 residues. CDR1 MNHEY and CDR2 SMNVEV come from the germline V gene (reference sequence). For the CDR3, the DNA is TGTGCCAGCAGCGAAGTTACTGGGGCACATCAGCCCCAGCATTTT. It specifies CASSEVTGAHQPQHF.

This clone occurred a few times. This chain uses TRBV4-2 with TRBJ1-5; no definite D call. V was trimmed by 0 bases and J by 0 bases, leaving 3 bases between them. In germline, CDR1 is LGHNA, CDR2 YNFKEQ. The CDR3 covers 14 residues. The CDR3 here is CASSQDISNQPQHF. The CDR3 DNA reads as TGTGCCAGCAGCCAAGACATTAGCAATCAGCCCCAGCATTTT.

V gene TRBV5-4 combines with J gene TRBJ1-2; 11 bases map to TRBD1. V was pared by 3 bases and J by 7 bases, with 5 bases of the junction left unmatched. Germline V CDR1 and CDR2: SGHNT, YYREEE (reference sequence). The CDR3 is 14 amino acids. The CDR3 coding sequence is TGTGCCAGCAGCTGGGCGGACAGGGGGCCTGGCTACACCTTC. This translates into CASSWADRGPGYTF. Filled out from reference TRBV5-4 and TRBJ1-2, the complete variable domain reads ETGVTQSPTHLIKTRGQQVTLRCSSQSGHNTVSWYQQALGQGPQFIFQYYREEENGRGNFPPRFSGLQFPNYSSELNVNALELDDSALYLCASSWADRGPGYTFGSGTRLTVV.

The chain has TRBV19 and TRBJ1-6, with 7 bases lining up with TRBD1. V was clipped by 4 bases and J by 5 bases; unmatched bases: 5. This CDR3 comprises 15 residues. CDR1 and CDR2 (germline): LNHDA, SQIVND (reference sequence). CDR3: CASSTTGDNNSPLHF. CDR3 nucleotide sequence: TGTGCCAGTAGTACAACAGGGGACAATAATTCACCCCTCCACTTT. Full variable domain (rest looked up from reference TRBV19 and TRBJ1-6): DGGITQSPKYLFRKEGQNVTLSCEQNLNHDAMYWYRQDPGQGLRLIYYSQIVNDFQKGDIAEGYSVSREKKESFPLTVTSAQKNPTAFYLCASSTTGDNNSPLHFGNGTRLTVT.

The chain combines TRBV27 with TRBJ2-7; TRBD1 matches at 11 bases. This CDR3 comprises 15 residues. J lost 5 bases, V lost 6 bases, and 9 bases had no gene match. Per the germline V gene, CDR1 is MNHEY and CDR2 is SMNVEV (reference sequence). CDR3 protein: CASSPVGTGGHEQYF. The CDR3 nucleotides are TGTGCCAGCAGCCCGGTTGGGACAGGGGGGCACGAGCAGTACTTC.

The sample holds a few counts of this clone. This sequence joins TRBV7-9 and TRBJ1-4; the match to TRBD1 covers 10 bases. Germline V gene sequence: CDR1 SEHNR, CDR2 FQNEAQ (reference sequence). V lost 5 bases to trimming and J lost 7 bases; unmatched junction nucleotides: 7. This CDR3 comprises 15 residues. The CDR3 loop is CASSAGQGEGEKLFF. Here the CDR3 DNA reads TGTGCCAGCAGCGCCGGACAGGGGGAAGGTGAAAAACTGTTTTTT.

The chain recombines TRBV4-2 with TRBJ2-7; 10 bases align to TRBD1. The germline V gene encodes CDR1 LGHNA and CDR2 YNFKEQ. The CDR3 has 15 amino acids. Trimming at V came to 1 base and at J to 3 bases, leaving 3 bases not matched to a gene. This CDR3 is CASSQGGQGIYEQYF. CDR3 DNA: TGTGCCAGCAGCCAAGGGGGACAGGGGATCTACGAGCAGTACTTC.

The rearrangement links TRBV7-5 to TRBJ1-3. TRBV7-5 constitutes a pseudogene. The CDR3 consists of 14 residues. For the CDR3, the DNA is TGTGCCGGAATGAAGGCTAGCTCTGGAAACACCATATATTTT. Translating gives CAGMKASSGNTIYF.

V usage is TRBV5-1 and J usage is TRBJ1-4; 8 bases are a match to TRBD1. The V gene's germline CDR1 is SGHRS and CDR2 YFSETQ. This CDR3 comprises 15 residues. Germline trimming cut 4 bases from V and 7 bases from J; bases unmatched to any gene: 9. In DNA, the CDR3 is TGCGCCAGCAGCACCCAGCAGGGGGCGAGTGAAAAACTGTTTTTT. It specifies CASSTQQGASEKLFF.

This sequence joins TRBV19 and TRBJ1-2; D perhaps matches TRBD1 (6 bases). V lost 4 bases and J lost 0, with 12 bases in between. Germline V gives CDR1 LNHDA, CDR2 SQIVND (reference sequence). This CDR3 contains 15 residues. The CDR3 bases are TGTGCCAGTAGTACCGGACAGATAGCTAACTATGGCTACACCTTC. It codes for CASSTGQIANYGYTF.

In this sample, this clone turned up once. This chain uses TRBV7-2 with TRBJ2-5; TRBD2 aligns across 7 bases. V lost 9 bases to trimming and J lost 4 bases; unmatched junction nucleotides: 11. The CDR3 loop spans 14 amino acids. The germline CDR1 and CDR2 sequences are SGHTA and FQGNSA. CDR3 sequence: CASRVGGRGETQYF. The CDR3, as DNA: TGTGCCAGTCGGGTGGGAGGGAGAGGAGAGACCCAGTACTTC.

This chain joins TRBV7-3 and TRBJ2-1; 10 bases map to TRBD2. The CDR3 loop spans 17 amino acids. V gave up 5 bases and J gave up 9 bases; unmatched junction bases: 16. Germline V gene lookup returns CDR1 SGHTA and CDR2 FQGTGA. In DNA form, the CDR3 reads TGTGCCAGCAGCCCAACCCGGTCTAGCGGGAGTTTTGGTGAGCAGTTCTTC. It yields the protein CASSPTRSSGSFGEQFF.

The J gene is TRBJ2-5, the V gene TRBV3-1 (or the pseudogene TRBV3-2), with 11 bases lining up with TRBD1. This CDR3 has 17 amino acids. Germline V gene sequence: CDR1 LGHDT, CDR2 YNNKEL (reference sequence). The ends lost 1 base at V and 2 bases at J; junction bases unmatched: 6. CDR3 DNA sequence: TGTGCCAGCAGCCAAGGCCGGACAGGGGGCTTTCAAGAGACCCAGTACTTC. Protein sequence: CASSQGRTGGFQETQYF.

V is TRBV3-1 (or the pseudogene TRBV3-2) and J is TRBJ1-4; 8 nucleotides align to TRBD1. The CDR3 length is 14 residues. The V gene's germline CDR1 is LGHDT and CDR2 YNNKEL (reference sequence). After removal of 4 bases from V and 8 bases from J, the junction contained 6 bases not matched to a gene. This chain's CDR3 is CASSPDRVGEKLFF. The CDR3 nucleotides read TGTGCCAGCAGCCCGGACAGGGTGGGCGAAAAACTGTTTTTT.

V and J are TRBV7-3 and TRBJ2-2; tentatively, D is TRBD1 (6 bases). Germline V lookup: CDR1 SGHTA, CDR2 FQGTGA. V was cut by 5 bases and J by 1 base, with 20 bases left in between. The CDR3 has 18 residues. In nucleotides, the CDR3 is TGTGCCAGCAGCCTCGGACGCAACAGGGCCCAGAACACCGGGGAGCTGTTTTTT. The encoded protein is CASSLGRNRAQNTGELFF. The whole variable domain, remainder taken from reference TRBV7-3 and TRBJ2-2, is GAGVSQTPSNKVTEKGKYVELRCDPISGHTALYWYRQSLGQGPEFLIYFQGTGAADDSGLPNDRFFAVRPEGSVSTLKIQRTERGDSAVYLCASSLGRNRAQNTGELFFGEGSRLTVL.

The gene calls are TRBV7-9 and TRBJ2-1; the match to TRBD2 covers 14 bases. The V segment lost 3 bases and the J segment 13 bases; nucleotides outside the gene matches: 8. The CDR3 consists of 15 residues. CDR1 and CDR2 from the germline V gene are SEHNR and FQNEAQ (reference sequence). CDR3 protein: CASSFVGLAGGLQFF. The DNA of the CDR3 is TGTGCCAGCAGCTTTGTAGGACTAGCGGGGGGTCTACAGTTCTTC.

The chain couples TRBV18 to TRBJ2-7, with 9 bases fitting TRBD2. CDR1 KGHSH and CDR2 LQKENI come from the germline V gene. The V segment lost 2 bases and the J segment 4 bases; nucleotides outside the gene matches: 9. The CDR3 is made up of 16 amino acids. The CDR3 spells CASSPTSGPSEYEQYF. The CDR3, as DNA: TGTGCCAGCTCACCAACTAGCGGGCCTTCGGAATACGAGCAGTACTTC. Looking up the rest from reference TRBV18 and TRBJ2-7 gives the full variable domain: NAGVMQNPRHLVRRRGQEARLRCSPMKGHSHVYWYRQLPEEGLKFMVYLQKENIIDESGMPKERFSAEFPKEGPSILRIQQVVRGDSAAYFCASSPTSGPSEYEQYFGPGTRLTVT.

The DNA of the CDR3 is TGTGCCAGCAGTGAGTCAGGGGATTCACCCCTCCACTTT. Translating gives CASSESGDSPLHF. This chain connects TRBV2 to TRBJ1-6, with a weak D call TRBD1 (6 bases). The CDR3 contains 13 residues. V lost 3 bases and J lost 8, with 8 bases in between. The germline V gene encodes CDR1 SNHLY and CDR2 FYNNEI.

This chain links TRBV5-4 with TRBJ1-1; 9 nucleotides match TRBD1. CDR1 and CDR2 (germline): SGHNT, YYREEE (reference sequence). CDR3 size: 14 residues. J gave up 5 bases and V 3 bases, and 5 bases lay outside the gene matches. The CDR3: CASSSGQGHTEAFF. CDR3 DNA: TGTGCCAGCAGCTCGGGACAGGGTCATACTGAAGCTTTCTTT.

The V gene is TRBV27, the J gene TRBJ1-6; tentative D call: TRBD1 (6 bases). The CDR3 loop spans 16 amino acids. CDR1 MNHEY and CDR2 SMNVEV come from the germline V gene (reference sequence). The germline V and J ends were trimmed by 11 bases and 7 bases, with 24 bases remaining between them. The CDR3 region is CARGGRRGAVNSPLHF. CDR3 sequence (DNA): TGTGCCCGGGGGGGGAGGCGGGGGGCGGTGAATTCACCCCTCCACTTT.

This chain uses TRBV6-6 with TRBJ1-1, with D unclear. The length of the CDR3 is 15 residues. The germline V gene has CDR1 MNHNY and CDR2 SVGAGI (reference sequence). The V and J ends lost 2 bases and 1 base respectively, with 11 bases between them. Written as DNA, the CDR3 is TGTGCCAGCAGTTACGGGTCCGGGTGGAACACTGAAGCTTTCTTT. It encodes CASSYGSGWNTEAFF.

CDR3: CASSRTDYSNQPQHF. CDR3 sequence (DNA): TGTGCCAGCAGTCGGACAGATTATAGCAATCAGCCCCAGCATTTT. The J gene is TRBJ1-5, the V gene TRBV2; perhaps TRBD1 as D (6 bases). The V end was cut by 5 bases, the J end by 0 bases, with 11 bases between. CDR3 length: 15 amino acids. Germline values: CDR1 SNHLY, CDR2 FYNNEI.

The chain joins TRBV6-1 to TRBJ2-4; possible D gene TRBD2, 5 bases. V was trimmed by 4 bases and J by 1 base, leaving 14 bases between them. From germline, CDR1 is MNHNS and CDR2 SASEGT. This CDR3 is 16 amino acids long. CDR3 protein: CASSGELGAAKNIQYF. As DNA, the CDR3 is TGTGCCAGCAGTGGGGAGCTAGGCGCGGCCAAAAACATTCAGTACTTC.

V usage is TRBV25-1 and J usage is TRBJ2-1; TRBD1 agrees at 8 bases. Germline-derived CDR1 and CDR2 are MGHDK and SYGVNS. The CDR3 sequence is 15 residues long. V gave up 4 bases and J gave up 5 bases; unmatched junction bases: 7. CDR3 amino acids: CASSGWDRRDNEQFF. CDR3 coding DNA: TGTGCCAGCAGTGGATGGGACAGGCGAGACAATGAGCAGTTCTTC.

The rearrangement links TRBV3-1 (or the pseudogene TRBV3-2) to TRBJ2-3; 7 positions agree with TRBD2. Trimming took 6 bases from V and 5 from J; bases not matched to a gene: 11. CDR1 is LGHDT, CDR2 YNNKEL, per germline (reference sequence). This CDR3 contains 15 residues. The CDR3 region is CASRRGGLGVDTQYF. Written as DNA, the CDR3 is TGTGCCAGCAGACGAGGCGGACTAGGGGTAGATACGCAGTATTTT.